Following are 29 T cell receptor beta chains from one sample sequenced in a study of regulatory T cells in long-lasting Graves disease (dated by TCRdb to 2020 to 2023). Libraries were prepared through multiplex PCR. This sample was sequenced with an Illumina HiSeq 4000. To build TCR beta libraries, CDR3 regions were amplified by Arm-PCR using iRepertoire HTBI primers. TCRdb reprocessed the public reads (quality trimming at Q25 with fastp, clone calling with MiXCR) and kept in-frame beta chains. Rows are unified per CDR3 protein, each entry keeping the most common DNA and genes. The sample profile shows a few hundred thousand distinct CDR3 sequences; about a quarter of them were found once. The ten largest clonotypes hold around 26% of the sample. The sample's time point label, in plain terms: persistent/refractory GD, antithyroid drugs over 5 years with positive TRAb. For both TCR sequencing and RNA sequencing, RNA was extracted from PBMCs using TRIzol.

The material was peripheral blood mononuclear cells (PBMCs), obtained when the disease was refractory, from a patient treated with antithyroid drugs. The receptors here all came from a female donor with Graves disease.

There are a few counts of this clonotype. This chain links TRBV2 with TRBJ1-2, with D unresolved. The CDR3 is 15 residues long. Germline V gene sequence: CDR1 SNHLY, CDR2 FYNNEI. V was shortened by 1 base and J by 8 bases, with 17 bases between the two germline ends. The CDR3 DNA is TGTGCCAGCAGTGAAGACAGTCAACCGTTTTCGGGCTACACCTTC. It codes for CASSEDSQPFSGYTF.

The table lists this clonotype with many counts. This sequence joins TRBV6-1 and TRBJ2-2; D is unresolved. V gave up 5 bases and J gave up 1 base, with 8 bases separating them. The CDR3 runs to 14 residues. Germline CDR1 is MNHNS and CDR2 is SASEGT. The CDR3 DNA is TGTGCCAGCAGTCCTCTGGGGAACACCGGGGAGCTGTTTTTT. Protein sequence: CASSPLGNTGELFF.

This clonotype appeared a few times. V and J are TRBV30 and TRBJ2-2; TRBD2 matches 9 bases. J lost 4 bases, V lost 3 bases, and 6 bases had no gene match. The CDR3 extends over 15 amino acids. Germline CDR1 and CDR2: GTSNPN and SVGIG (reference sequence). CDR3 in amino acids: CAWRPSGITTGELFF. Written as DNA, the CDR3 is TGTGCCTGGAGGCCTAGCGGGATTACCACCGGGGAGCTGTTTTTT.

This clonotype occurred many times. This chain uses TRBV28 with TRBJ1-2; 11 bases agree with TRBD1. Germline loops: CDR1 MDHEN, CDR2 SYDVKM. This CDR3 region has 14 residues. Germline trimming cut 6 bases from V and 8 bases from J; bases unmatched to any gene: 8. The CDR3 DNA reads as TGTGCCAGCAGACTCGGACAGGGGGCGCTCGGCTACACCTTC. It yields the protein CASRLGQGALGYTF.

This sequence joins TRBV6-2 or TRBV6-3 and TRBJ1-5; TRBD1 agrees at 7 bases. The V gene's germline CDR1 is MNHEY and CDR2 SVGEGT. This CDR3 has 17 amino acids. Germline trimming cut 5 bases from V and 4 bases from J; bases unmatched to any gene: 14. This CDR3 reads CASSPYPRGVTNQPQHF. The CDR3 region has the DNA TGTGCCAGCAGTCCCTACCCCAGGGGGGTAACAAATCAGCCCCAGCATTTT.

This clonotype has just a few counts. The CDR3 loop reads CASSLKESYNSPLHF. The CDR3 DNA is TGCGCCAGCAGCTTGAAGGAATCCTATAATTCACCCCTCCACTTT. This chain connects TRBV5-1 to TRBJ1-6; D not resolved. Trimming removed 1 base from V and 1 base from J, with 6 bases in between. Germline V gene data show CDR1 as SGHRS and CDR2 as YFSETQ. This CDR3 has 15 residues.

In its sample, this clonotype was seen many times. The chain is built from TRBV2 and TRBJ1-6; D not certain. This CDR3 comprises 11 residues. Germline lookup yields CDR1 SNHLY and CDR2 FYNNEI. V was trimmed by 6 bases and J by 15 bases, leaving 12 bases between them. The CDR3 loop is CASRKTIVLHF. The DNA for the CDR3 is TGTGCCAGCAGAAAGACCATAGTCCTCCACTTT.

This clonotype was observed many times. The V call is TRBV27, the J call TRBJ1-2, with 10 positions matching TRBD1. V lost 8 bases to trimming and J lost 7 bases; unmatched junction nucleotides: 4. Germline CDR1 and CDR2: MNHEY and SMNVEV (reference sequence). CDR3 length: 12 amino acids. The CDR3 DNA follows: TGTGCCAGCCGGGACAGGGGCCCTGGCTACACCTTC. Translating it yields CASRDRGPGYTF.

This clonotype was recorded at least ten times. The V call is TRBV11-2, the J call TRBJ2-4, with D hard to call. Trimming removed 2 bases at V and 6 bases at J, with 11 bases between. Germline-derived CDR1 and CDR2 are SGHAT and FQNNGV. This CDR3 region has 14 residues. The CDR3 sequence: CASSLRLGINIQYF. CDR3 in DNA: TGTGCCAGCAGCTTAAGGTTGGGAATAAACATTCAGTACTTC.

This CDR3 is CASSYDPKVGPQHF. The CDR3 bases are TGTGCCAGCAGTTACGACCCTAAGGTTGGGCCCCAGCATTTT. This rearrangement joins TRBV27 to TRBJ1-5; D remains unclear. The CDR3 is made up of 14 amino acids. Germline lookup yields CDR1 MNHEY and CDR2 SMNVEV (reference sequence). Trimming stripped 4 bases from V and 9 bases from J, with 16 bases between.

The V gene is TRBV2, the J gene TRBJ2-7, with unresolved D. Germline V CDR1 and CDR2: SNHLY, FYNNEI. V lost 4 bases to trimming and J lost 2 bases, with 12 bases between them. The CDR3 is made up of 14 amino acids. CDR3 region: CASSVGTQTYEQYF. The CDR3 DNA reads TGTGCCAGCAGTGTAGGCACCCAGACCTACGAGCAGTACTTC.

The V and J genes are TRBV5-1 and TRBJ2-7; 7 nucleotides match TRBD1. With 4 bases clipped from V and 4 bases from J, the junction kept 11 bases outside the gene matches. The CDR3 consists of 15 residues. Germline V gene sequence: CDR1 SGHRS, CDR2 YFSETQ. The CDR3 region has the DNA TGCGCCAGCAGCCGGGACAGCGACGCGGTGTACGAGCAGTACTTC. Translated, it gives CASSRDSDAVYEQYF.

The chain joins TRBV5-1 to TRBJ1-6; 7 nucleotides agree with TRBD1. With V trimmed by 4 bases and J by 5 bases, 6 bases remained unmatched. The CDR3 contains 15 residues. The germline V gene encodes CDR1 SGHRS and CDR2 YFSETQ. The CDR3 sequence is CASSVTGLNNSPLHF. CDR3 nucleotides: TGCGCCAGCAGCGTGACAGGGCTCAATAATTCACCCCTCCACTTT.

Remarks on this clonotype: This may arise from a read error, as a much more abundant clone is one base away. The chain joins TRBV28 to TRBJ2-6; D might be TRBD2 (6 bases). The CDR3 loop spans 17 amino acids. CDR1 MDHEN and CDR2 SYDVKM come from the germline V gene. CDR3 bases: TGTGCCGGCAGTACCCTTACTAGCTTCGCTGGGGCCAACGTCCTGACTTTC. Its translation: CAGSTLTSFAGANVLTF.

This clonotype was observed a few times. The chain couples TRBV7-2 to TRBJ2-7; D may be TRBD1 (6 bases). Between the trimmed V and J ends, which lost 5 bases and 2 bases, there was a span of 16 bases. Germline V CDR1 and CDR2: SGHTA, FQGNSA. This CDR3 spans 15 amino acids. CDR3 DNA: TGTGCCAGCAGCCCGCCTGGGACAATGACCTACGAGCAGTACTTC. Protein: CASSPPGTMTYEQYF.

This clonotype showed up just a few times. The CDR3 DNA follows: TGTGCCAGCAGTCCAGGGACAGCCACTGAAGCTTTCTTT. It translates to CASSPGTATEAFF. The chain links TRBV12-3 or TRBV12-4 to TRBJ1-1, with TRBD1 matching 7 bases. V shed 5 bases, J shed 4 bases, and the junction held 4 bases outside the gene matches. The CDR3 consists of 13 residues.

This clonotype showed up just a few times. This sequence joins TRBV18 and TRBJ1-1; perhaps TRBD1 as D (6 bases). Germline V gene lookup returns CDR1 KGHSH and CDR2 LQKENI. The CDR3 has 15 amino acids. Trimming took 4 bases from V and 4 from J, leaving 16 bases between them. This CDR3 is CASSQKPQGRTEAFF. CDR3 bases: TGTGCCAGCTCACAAAAACCCCAGGGGCGCACTGAAGCTTTCTTT.

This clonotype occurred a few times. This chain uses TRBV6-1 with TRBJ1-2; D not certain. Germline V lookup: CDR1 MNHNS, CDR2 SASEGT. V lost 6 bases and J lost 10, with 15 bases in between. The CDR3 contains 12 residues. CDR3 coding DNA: TGTGCCAGCAGCCGATCCGGGATTGCCTACACCTTC. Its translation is CASSRSGIAYTF.

The CDR3 DNA sequence: TGTGCCAGCAGCGTAGGGTGGGAGATCTCCTACGAGCAGTACTTC. Protein: CASSVGWEISYEQYF. This chain connects TRBV9 to TRBJ2-7, with D possibly TRBD2 on 5 matching bases. Germline assignment: CDR1 SGDLS and CDR2 YYNGEE. This CDR3 spans 15 amino acids. The V end was cut by 0 bases, the J end by 0 bases, with 10 bases between. Filled out from reference TRBV9 and TRBJ2-7, the complete variable domain reads DSGVTQTPKHLITATGQRVTLRCSPRSGDLSVYWYQQSLDQGLQFLIQYYNGEERAKGNILERFSAQQFPDLHSELNLSSLELGDSALYFCASSVGWEISYEQYFGPGTRLTVT.

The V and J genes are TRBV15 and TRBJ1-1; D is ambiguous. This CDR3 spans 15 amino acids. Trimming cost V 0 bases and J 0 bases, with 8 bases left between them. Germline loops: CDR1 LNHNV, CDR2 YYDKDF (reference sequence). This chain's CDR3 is CATSRDPAVNTEAFF. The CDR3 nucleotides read TGTGCCACCAGCAGAGATCCGGCAGTGAACACTGAAGCTTTCTTT.

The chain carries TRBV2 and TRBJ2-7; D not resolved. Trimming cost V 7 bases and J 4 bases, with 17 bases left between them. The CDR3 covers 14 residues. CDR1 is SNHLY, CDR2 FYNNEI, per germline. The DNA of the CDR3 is TGTGCCAGCAAAAACCAAGGAGAAGATTACGAGCAGTACTTC. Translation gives CASKNQGEDYEQYF.

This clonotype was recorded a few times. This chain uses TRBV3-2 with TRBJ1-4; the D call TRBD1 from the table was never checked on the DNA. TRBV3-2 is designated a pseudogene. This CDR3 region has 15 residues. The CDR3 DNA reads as TGTGCCAGCAGCCAAACAGGGTTAGGGGATGAAAAACTGTTTTTT. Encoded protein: CASSQTGLGDEKLFF.

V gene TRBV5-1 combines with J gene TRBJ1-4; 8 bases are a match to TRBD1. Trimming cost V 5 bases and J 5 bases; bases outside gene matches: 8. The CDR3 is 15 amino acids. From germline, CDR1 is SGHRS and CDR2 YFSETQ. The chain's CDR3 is CASRTTGAPNEKLFF. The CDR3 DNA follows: TGCGCCAGCAGAACGACAGGGGCCCCAAATGAAAAACTGTTTTTT.

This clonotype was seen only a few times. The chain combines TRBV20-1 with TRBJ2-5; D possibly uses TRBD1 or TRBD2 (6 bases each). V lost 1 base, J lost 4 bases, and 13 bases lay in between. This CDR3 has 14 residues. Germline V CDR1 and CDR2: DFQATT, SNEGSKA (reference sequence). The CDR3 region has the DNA TGCAGTGCTAGAGTCCAGGGGAGGATAGAGACCCAGTACTTC. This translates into CSARVQGRIETQYF.

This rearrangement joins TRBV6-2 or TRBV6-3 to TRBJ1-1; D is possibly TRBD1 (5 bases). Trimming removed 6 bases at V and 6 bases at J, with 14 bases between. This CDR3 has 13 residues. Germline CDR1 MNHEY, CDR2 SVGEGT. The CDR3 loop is CASRGTQGSEAFF. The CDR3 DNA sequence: TGTGCCAGCAGGGGAACGCAGGGCTCTGAAGCTTTCTTT.

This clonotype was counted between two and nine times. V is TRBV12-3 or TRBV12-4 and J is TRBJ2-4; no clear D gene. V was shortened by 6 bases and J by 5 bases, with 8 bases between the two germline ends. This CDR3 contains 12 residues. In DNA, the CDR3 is TGTGCCAGCAGGACCCAGGAAAACATTCAGTACTTC. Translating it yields CASRTQENIQYF.

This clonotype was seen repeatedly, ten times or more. The CDR3, as DNA: TGTGCCAGCAGCTTATTCGCGGACACTGAAGCTTTCTTT. Residues: CASSLFADTEAFF. The chain employs TRBV5-4 and TRBJ1-1; D remains ambiguous. The length of the CDR3 is 13 residues. Germline assignment: CDR1 SGHNT and CDR2 YYREEE (reference sequence). V gave up 2 bases and J gave up 3 bases, with 8 bases separating them.

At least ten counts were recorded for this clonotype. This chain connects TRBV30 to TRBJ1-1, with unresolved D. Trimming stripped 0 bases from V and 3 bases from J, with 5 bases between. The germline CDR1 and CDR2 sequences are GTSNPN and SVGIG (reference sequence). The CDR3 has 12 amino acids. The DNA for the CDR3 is TGTGCCTGGAGTGTAGGATACACTGAAGCTTTCTTT. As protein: CAWSVGYTEAFF.

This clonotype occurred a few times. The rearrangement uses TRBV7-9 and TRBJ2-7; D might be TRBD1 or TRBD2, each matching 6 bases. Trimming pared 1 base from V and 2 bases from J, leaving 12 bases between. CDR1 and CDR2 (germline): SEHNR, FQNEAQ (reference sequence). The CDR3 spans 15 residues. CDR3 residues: CASSLEAGEAYEQYF. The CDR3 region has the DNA TGTGCCAGCAGCTTAGAGGCAGGGGAGGCCTACGAGCAGTACTTC.